Listed here are 29 T cell receptor beta chains from one sample, sequenced in a study of human T cells and chemical hapten exposure (dated by TCRdb to about 2021). This specimen's time point label, interpreted: patch test 1, 2 weeks after DPC sensitization. Sample treatment or condition, as interpreted from the label and publication: therapeutic diphenylcyclopropenone sensitization with weekly scalp DPC. The method was RACE. Sequencer: NextSeq 500. TCRdb cleaned the public reads at Q25 with fastp, built clones with MiXCR and kept in-frame beta chains. For every CDR3 protein sequence, its rows merge into one entry that carries the most common genes and DNA. Present in this sample are around 150,000 distinct CDR3 sequences, roughly 15% of which were seen just once. The ten largest clones capture around 1.7% of the sample. Source: whole blood, taken in connection with sensitization to the hapten diphenylcyclopropenone (DPC). Receptor source: a woman aged 25-40 years with alopecia areata. Some clones in this sample may be carry-over from other donors' samples.

The V gene is TRBV30, the J gene TRBJ2-7; possible D gene TRBD1, 6 bases. The CDR3 loop spans 14 amino acids. Trimming took off 5 bases at V and 0 bases at J, with 14 bases between the two ends. In germline, CDR1 is GTSNPN, CDR2 SVGIG (reference sequence). CDR3 nucleotide sequence: TGTGCCTGGTCCAGGGGTTCCGCCTCCTACGAGCAGTACTTC. Translation gives CAWSRGSASYEQYF. Based on the CDR3 plus reference TRBV30 and TRBJ2-7, the full variable domain is SQTIHQWPATLVQPVGSPLSLECTVEGTSNPNLYWYRQAAGRGLQLLFYSVGIGQISSEVPQNLSASRPQDRQFILSSKKLLLSDSGFYLCAWSRGSASYEQYFGPGTRLTVT.

The rearrangement uses TRBV25-1 and TRBJ2-6, with D possibly matching TRBD2 (6 bases). With 4 bases removed from V and 12 bases from J, the gap between germline ends came to 16 bases. The germline CDR1 and CDR2 sequences are MGHDK and SYGVNS. This CDR3 contains 14 residues. This CDR3 reads CASSAPRGMGVLTF. The DNA of the CDR3 is TGTGCCAGCAGTGCCCCCCGGGGGATGGGCGTCCTGACTTTC.

This clonotype appeared a few times. V is TRBV11-1 and J is TRBJ1-1, with TRBD1 matching 10 bases. The CDR3 has 16 residues. Losses at the gene ends were 4 bases for V and 5 bases for J; bases not matched to a gene: 10. Germline V gene sequence: CDR1 SGHAT, CDR2 FQDESV (reference sequence). This CDR3 is CASSSQTGGADTEAFF. The CDR3 nucleotides are TGTGCCAGCAGCTCACAGACAGGGGGCGCCGATACTGAAGCTTTCTTT.

The V gene is TRBV9, the J gene TRBJ1-6, with D possibly matching TRBD1 (6 bases). Trimming removed 3 bases from V and 7 bases from J, with 14 bases in between. Germline CDR1 SGDLS, CDR2 YYNGEE. CDR3 length: 15 amino acids. The CDR3 coding sequence is TGTGCCAGCAGCGAAAACAGGGCAAGGAATTCACCCCTCCACTTT. Its protein is CASSENRARNSPLHF. The entire variable domain, with the rest obtained from reference TRBV9 and TRBJ1-6, is as follows: DSGVTQTPKHLITATGQRVTLRCSPRSGDLSVYWYQQSLDQGLQFLIQYYNGEERAKGNILERFSAQQFPDLHSELNLSSLELGDSALYFCASSENRARNSPLHFGNGTRLTVT.

The chain joins TRBV7-9 to TRBJ1-1, with a tentative D call TRBD1 (5 bases). The germline V gene has CDR1 SEHNR and CDR2 FQNEAQ (reference sequence). The length of the CDR3 is 13 residues. V lost 7 bases and J 4 bases, leaving 13 bases between the germline ends. For the CDR3, the DNA is TGTGCCAGCACCCGGGGTGGGGGCACTGAAGCTTTCTTT. It specifies CASTRGGGTEAFF.

This chain links TRBV28 with TRBJ1-1, with 9 bases fitting TRBD1. The CDR3 runs 15 residues. Germline assignment: CDR1 MDHEN and CDR2 SYDVKM. Trimming took 3 bases from V and 4 from J; bases not matched to a gene: 6. CDR3 region: CASSLGQGWSTEAFF. CDR3 DNA: TGTGCCAGCAGTTTGGGACAGGGATGGAGCACTGAAGCTTTCTTT.

The rearrangement links TRBV24-1 to TRBJ1-5; D ambiguous. CDR1 and CDR2 (germline): KGHDR, SFDVKD. With 5 bases removed from V and 2 bases from J, the gap between germline ends came to 3 bases. The CDR3 has 12 residues. The CDR3 spells CATSAGNQPQHF. The CDR3 bases are TGTGCCACCAGTGCTGGCAATCAGCCCCAGCATTTT.

The V call is TRBV20-1, the J call TRBJ2-5, with 8 bases identical to TRBD2. V gave up 2 bases and J gave up 5 bases; unmatched junction bases: 4. The CDR3 has 13 residues. CDR1 and CDR2 (germline): DFQATT, SNEGSKA (reference sequence). The CDR3 loop is CSARPGTSETQYF. CDR3 bases: TGCAGTGCTAGACCCGGGACTAGTGAGACCCAGTACTTC.

This clonotype was observed a few times. The gene calls are TRBV11-1 and TRBJ2-7; possibly TRBD1 for D (6 bases). CDR1 is SGHAT, CDR2 FQDESV, per germline (reference sequence). V was pared by 0 bases and J by 3 bases, with 12 bases between. This CDR3 spans 15 amino acids. CDR3 protein: CASSLARTAYYEQYF. Here the CDR3 DNA reads TGTGCCAGCAGCTTAGCGAGGACAGCCTACTACGAGCAGTACTTC.

This clonotype was observed many times. J is TRBJ2-2 and V is TRBV13; 8 bases are shared with TRBD1. There are 14 residues in the CDR3. V trimming: 5 bases; J trimming: 7 bases; junction bases outside the gene matches: 6. In germline, CDR1 is PRHDT, CDR2 FYEKMQ (reference sequence). The CDR3 loop is CASSRDRTLGELFF. The CDR3 nucleotides are TGTGCCAGCAGCAGGGACAGGACTCTCGGGGAGCTGTTTTTT.

J is TRBJ2-3 and V is TRBV30; 9 positions agree with TRBD1. V lost 6 bases to trimming and J lost 5 bases; unmatched junction nucleotides: 12. The CDR3 has 15 residues. The germline gives CDR1 GTSNPN, CDR2 SVGIG (reference sequence). As DNA, the CDR3 is TGTGCCTGCCGAGCCCGGGACAGGGCCCTAGATACGCAGTATTTT. It yields the protein CACRARDRALDTQYF.

The chain is built from TRBV6-5 and TRBJ2-1, with D tentatively TRBD2 (6 bases). Per the germline V gene, CDR1 is MNHEY and CDR2 is SVGAGI. CDR3 size: 14 residues. The V end lost 7 bases, the J end lost 2 bases, and 12 bases lay between the germline ends. CDR3 residues: CASTDGGTYNEQFF. The CDR3 nucleotides are TGTGCCAGCACCGATGGGGGGACCTACAATGAGCAGTTCTTC.

This chain uses TRBV7-6 with TRBJ2-7; 8 bases agree with TRBD2. Looked up from germline, CDR1 is SGHVS and CDR2 is FNYEAQ. The J segment lost 2 bases and the V segment lost 4 bases, leaving 7 bases of the junction unmatched. The CDR3 length is 15 residues. For the CDR3, the DNA is TGTGCCAGCAGCTCCCTCGTCGGGGGGGCCTACGAGCAGTACTTC. This gives the protein CASSSLVGGAYEQYF. The variable domain in full, completed from reference TRBV7-6 and TRBJ2-7, reads GAGVSQSPRYKVTKRGQDVALRCDPISGHVSLYWYRQALGQGPEFLTYFNYEAQQDKSGLPNDRFSAERPEGSISTLTIQRTEQRDSAMYRCASSSLVGGAYEQYFGPGTRLTVT.

In this sample, this clonotype turned up a few times. V is TRBV7-2 and J is TRBJ2-7, with TRBD2 as a possible D gene (5 bases). Trimming took 5 bases from V and 6 from J, leaving 11 bases between them. Germline values: CDR1 SGHTA, CDR2 FQGNSA. This CDR3 contains 12 residues. The CDR3 bases are TGTGCCAGCAGCAAAGAGAGGGTCGAGCAGTACTTC. Its translation: CASSKERVEQYF. The whole variable domain, filled in from reference TRBV7-2 and TRBJ2-7, reads GAGVSQSPSNKVTEKGKDVELRCDPISGHTALYWYRQSLGQGLEFLIYFQGNSAPDKSGLPSDRFSAERTGGSVSTLTIQRTQQEDSAVYLCASSKERVEQYFGPGTRLTVT.

This clonotype came up a few times. V gene TRBV29-1 combines with J gene TRBJ2-3; TRBD2 matches 10 bases. This CDR3 is built from 15 residues. Per the germline V gene, CDR1 is SQVTM and CDR2 is ANQGSEA. With V trimmed by 1 base and J by 5 bases, 6 bases remained unmatched. CDR3 sequence reads: CSVEGSGGQGDTQYF. In DNA, the CDR3 is TGCAGCGTTGAAGGTAGCGGGGGGCAGGGAGATACGCAGTATTTT.

In this sample, this clonotype turned up a few times. The chain is built from TRBV12-5 and TRBJ1-2; 11 bases are shared with TRBD1. The V segment lost 7 bases and the J segment 4 bases; nucleotides outside the gene matches: 5. The CDR3 consists of 14 residues. Germline V gene data show CDR1 as LGHNT and CDR2 as FRNRAP. The CDR3 here is CASAPGQGVYGYTF. The CDR3 DNA sequence: TGTGCTAGTGCTCCGGGACAGGGGGTCTATGGCTACACCTTC.

V gene TRBV29-1 combines with J gene TRBJ1-2; 8 positions match TRBD1. Unmatched junction bases numbered 8, after V lost 1 base and J lost 4 bases. Germline V CDR1 and CDR2: SQVTM, ANQGSEA. This CDR3 is 15 amino acids long. The CDR3 nucleotides are TGCAGCGTTGAAGGTGACAGGGGTCGAGGCTATGGCTACACCTTC. Translated, it gives CSVEGDRGRGYGYTF.

This clonotype turned up a few times. The chain carries TRBV12-5 and TRBJ1-1; a weak D match, TRBD1 (6 bases). The CDR3 extends over 13 amino acids. CDR1 is LGHNT, CDR2 FRNRAP, per germline. V dropped 6 bases and J dropped 6 bases, with 14 bases sitting between them. This CDR3 reads CASGGDRQAEAFF. The DNA of the CDR3 is TGTGCTAGTGGCGGTGACAGGCAGGCTGAAGCTTTCTTT.

This clonotype was picked up a small number of times. CDR3 residues: CASSKLRGTDQETQYF. The DNA for the CDR3 is TGTGCCAGCAGCAAACTGCGGGGGACTGACCAAGAGACCCAGTACTTC. The chain employs TRBV21-1 and TRBJ2-5; the table assigns TRBD2, which was not confirmed against the DNA. TRBV21-1 constitutes a pseudogene. CDR3 length: 16 amino acids.

This clonotype was observed many times. This rearrangement joins TRBV10-3 to TRBJ2-3; D may correspond to TRBD1 or TRBD2 (6 bases each). The CDR3 has 16 amino acids. V was clipped by 0 bases and J by 5 bases, with 15 bases between them. Germline assignment: CDR1 ENHRY and CDR2 SYGVKD. This CDR3 reads CAISESTMGGKDTQYF. In DNA, the CDR3 is TGTGCCATCAGTGAGTCGACTATGGGGGGCAAAGATACGCAGTATTTT.

The chain combines TRBV25-1 with TRBJ2-3; D unresolved. V was cut by 5 bases and J by 3 bases, with 9 bases left in between. Germline CDR1 is MGHDK and CDR2 is SYGVNS. CDR3 length: 13 residues. The CDR3 loop is CASSPVATDTQYF. CDR3 DNA: TGTGCCAGCAGTCCGGTAGCTACAGATACGCAGTATTTT.

This rearrangement joins TRBV6-5 to TRBJ2-7; 7 bases line up with TRBD1. Germline V gives CDR1 MNHEY, CDR2 SVGAGI. The J segment lost 0 bases and the V segment lost 4 bases, leaving 6 bases of the junction unmatched. CDR3 size: 15 residues. In DNA form, the CDR3 reads TGTGCCAGCAGTTTACAGACAGGGCACTCCTACGAGCAGTACTTC. Its translation: CASSLQTGHSYEQYF.

The genes are TRBV28 and TRBJ1-6, with D possibly matching TRBD1 (6 bases). Trimming removed 6 bases at V and 6 bases at J, with 15 bases between. CDR1 and CDR2 (germline): MDHEN, SYDVKM. The CDR3 consists of 15 residues. The CDR3 sequence is CASRSPGQINSPLHF. The CDR3 DNA is TGTGCCAGCAGGTCACCGGGACAAATTAATTCACCCCTCCACTTT. Variable domain in full (rest from reference TRBV28 and TRBJ1-6): DVKVTQSSRYLVKRTGEKVFLECVQDMDHENMFWYRQDPGLGLRLIYFSYDVKMKEKGDIPEGYSVSREKKERFSLILESASTNQTSMYLCASRSPGQINSPLHFGNGTRLTVT.

The chain has TRBV5-6 and TRBJ2-1, with TRBD2 as a possible D gene (6 bases). The CDR3 contains 13 residues. Germline V gene sequence: CDR1 SGHDT, CDR2 YYEEEE. The V and J ends lost 4 bases and 7 bases respectively, with 12 bases between them. CDR3 nucleotide sequence: TGTGCCAGCAGCCGCTGGGGAGGTAATGAGCAGTTCTTC. Translated, it gives CASSRWGGNEQFF.

This clonotype was seen at least ten times. The rearrangement links TRBV7-9 to TRBJ1-5; D call uncertain. Trimming took off 4 bases at V and 0 bases at J, with 7 bases between the two ends. Germline lookup yields CDR1 SEHNR and CDR2 FQNEAQ (reference sequence). The CDR3 sequence is 14 residues long. The CDR3 DNA is TGTGCCAGCAGCTCGGACGGTAGCAATCAGCCCCAGCATTTT. Encoded protein: CASSSDGSNQPQHF.

This clonotype was observed a handful of times. The CDR3 region has the DNA TGTGCCAGCAGCTTAGGACAGGGGGCCTACAATGAGCAGTTCTTC. Its translation is CASSLGQGAYNEQFF. J is TRBJ2-1 and V is TRBV7-9, with 9 bases fitting TRBD1. V lost 1 base to trimming and J lost 2 bases; unmatched junction nucleotides: 0. Germline V gene data show CDR1 as SEHNR and CDR2 as FQNEAQ (reference sequence). The CDR3 sequence is 15 residues long. The variable domain in full, completed from reference TRBV7-9 and TRBJ2-1, reads DTGVSQNPRHKITKRGQNVTFRCDPISEHNRLYWYRQTLGQGPEFLTYFQNEAQLEKSRLLSDRFSAERPKGSFSTLEIQRTEQGDSAMYLCASSLGQGAYNEQFFGPGTRLTVL.

The CDR3, as DNA: TGTGCCAGCAGTGTTCTAAATTCACCCCTCCACTTT. Translated, it gives CASSVLNSPLHF. The chain carries TRBV28 and TRBJ1-6; D gene ambiguous. Trimming left V 5 bases short and J 7 bases short, with 6 bases between. Germline lookup yields CDR1 MDHEN and CDR2 SYDVKM. The CDR3 has 12 amino acids. The full variable domain, its missing parts supplied by reference TRBV28 and TRBJ1-6, is DVKVTQSSRYLVKRTGEKVFLECVQDMDHENMFWYRQDPGLGLRLIYFSYDVKMKEKGDIPEGYSVSREKKERFSLILESASTNQTSMYLCASSVLNSPLHFGNGTRLTVT.

The CDR3 reads CASSPYSDRAETQYF. In DNA form, the CDR3 reads TGTGCCAGCAGCCCCTACTCCGACAGGGCTGAGACCCAGTACTTC. The chain uses TRBV5-6 and TRBJ2-5; 7 nucleotides agree with TRBD1. Trimming removed 4 bases from V and 5 bases from J; junction bases left unmatched: 11. Germline V CDR1 and CDR2: SGHDT, YYEEEE. The CDR3 is 15 amino acids.

As concerns this clonotype: The conserved phenylalanine or tryptophan normally closing the CDR3 is absent here, so this likely arose from a read error. V gene TRBV3-1 combines with J gene TRBJ1-6; D is ambiguous. CDR3 size: 14 residues. V gave up 1 base and J gave up 7 bases, with 8 bases separating them. From germline, CDR1 is LGHDT and CDR2 YNNKEL (reference sequence). The CDR3 bases are TGTGCCAGCAGCCAAGTGGGGAGAAATTCACCCCTCCACTGT. As protein: CASSQVGRNSPLHC.